This T cell receptor beta chain is from a study of metastatic and nonmetastatic thyroid tumors. Overall study: Thyroid patients, malignant and benign, had repertoires compared across blood and tumor or nodule tissue.

TCRdb re-called clones from the PCR reads using MiXCR. The sample gives thousands of clones, roughly 33% of which show up once; about 14% is in the top ten. This CDR3 is 15 amino acids long. The V gene's germline CDR1 is SNHLY and CDR2 FYNNEI. As regards this clone: At one end, the junction sequence differs from germline, possibly due to a read error.

Patients had received no treatment of any kind before thyroid surgery. The sequenced sample consisted of adjacent normal tissue. The sequence came from a female donor with papillary thyroid cancer or a benign thyroid nodule (not recorded which). Some clones in this sample may be carry-over from other donors' samples. V and J are TRBV2 and TRBJ1-1, with TRBD1 matching over 9 bases. This CDR3 reads CAGSIGRQGDTEAFF. The CDR3 bases are TGTGCCGGCAGTATAGGACGACAGGGGGACACTGAAGCCTTCTTT.